Listed below are T cell receptor beta chains from one sample, sequenced in a study of vaccination and CD4 T cells after COVID-19. TCRdb itself ran the PCR reads through MiXCR, one entry per CDR3 protein. The sample has around 15,000 distinct CDR3 sequences, about 45% seen once. Their target antigens are unknown. Material: CD4+ T cells from blood, cultured in vitro, obtained about 7 months after SARS-CoV-2 vaccination. The receptor source for this set is a human donor who had recovered from COVID-19. The CDR3 runs from the conserved cysteine through the conserved F or W. Fields, in order: V gene, clone size, D gene, J gene, CDR3 protein, CDR3 DNA. The D gene is left open where the match is weak. Rows give clone size only sometimes, using once, few, many, or a class for an expanded clone.

V gene: TRBV15
clone size: NA
D gene: NA
J gene: TRBJ1-1
CDR3 protein: CATSRDWGYTEAFF
CDR3 DNA: TGTGCCACCAGCAGAGATTGGGGATACACTGAAGCTTTCTTT

V gene: TRBV6-1
clone size: NA
D gene: NA
J gene: TRBJ2-7
CDR3 protein: CASTPPGGPYEQYF
CDR3 DNA: TGTGCCAGCACCCCCCCTGGGGGGCCCTACGAGCAGTACTTC

V gene: TRBV27
clone size: few
D gene: NA
J gene: TRBJ2-5
CDR3 protein: CASSLRVADQETQYF
CDR3 DNA: TGTGCCAGCAGTTTAAGGGTAGCAGACCAAGAGACCCAGTACTTC

V gene: TRBV20-1
clone size: few
D gene: NA
J gene: TRBJ1-1
CDR3 protein: CSAIRQINTEAFF
CDR3 DNA: TGCAGTGCCATTCGACAGATTAACACTGAAGCTTTCTTT

V gene: TRBV19
clone size: NA
D gene: TRBD1
J gene: TRBJ2-5
CDR3 protein: CASSVGQGVQETQYF
CDR3 DNA: TGTGCCAGTAGTGTGGGACAGGGGGTCCAAGAGACCCAGTACTTC

V gene: TRBV20-1
clone size: NA
D gene: NA
J gene: TRBJ2-1
CDR3 protein: CSAREYNEQFF
CDR3 DNA: TGCAGTGCTAGAGAGTACAATGAGCAGTTCTTC

V gene: TRBV6-5
clone size: once
D gene: NA
J gene: TRBJ1-1
CDR3 protein: CASSYSRGFTEAFF
CDR3 DNA: TGTGCCAGCAGTTACTCCAGGGGATTCACTGAAGCTTTCTTT

V gene: TRBV2
clone size: NA
D gene: TRBD2
J gene: TRBJ2-7
CDR3 protein: CASQRGLLLGEQYF
CDR3 DNA: TGTGCCAGCCAGCGGGGACTGCTATTGGGGGAGCAGTACTTC

V gene: TRBV7-2
clone size: NA
D gene: TRBD1
J gene: TRBJ1-1
CDR3 protein: CASSYRTGATEAFF
CDR3 DNA: TGTGCCAGCAGCTACCGGACAGGGGCCACTGAAGCTTTCTTT

V gene: TRBV20-1
clone size: NA
D gene: NA
J gene: TRBJ2-7
CDR3 protein: CSARGGRSEQYF
CDR3 DNA: TGCAGTGCTAGAGGAGGACGGAGCGAGCAGTACTTC

V gene: TRBV7-2
clone size: NA
D gene: TRBD2
J gene: TRBJ2-1
CDR3 protein: CASSLYGGSSYNEQFF
CDR3 DNA: TGTGCCAGCAGCTTATATGGCGGGAGCTCCTACAATGAGCAGTTCTTC

V gene: TRBV5-1
clone size: NA
D gene: TRBD2
J gene: TRBJ2-3
CDR3 protein: CASSDPSGSGDTQYF
CDR3 DNA: TGCGCCAGCAGCGATCCTAGCGGGAGTGGAGATACGCAGTATTTT

V gene: TRBV20-1
clone size: NA
D gene: NA
J gene: TRBJ2-1
CDR3 protein: CSARDPSNSDGGGDNEQFF
CDR3 DNA: TGCAGTGCTAGAGACCCTTCGAATTCCGATGGGGGCGGGGACAATGAGCAGTTCTTC

V gene: TRBV7-9
clone size: few
D gene: TRBD2
J gene: TRBJ2-5
CDR3 protein: CASSPSPRGGPWQTQYF
CDR3 DNA: TGTGCCAGCAGCCCGTCACCTCGGGGGGGCCCTTGGCAGACCCAGTACTTC

V gene: TRBV20-1
clone size: NA
D gene: NA
J gene: TRBJ1-1
CDR3 protein: CSALPAAGSTEAFF
CDR3 DNA: TGCAGTGCTCTCCCGGCGGCCGGTAGCACTGAAGCTTTCTTT

V gene: TRBV7-2
clone size: NA
D gene: NA
J gene: TRBJ1-6
CDR3 protein: CASSLAREPLHF
CDR3 DNA: TGTGCCAGCAGCTTAGCGCGGGAACCCCTCCACTTT

V gene: TRBV7-3
clone size: NA
D gene: TRBD1
J gene: TRBJ1-1
CDR3 protein: CASSLTGGDTEAFF
CDR3 DNA: TGTGCCAGCAGCTTGACAGGGGGGGACACTGAAGCTTTCTTT

V gene: TRBV4-1
clone size: large
D gene: NA
J gene: TRBJ2-7
CDR3 protein: CASSQDQGMVQYF
CDR3 DNA: TGCGCCAGCAGCCAAGATCAGGGAATGGTGCAGTACTTC

V gene: TRBV12-3/TRBV12-4
clone size: NA
D gene: NA
J gene: TRBJ1-2
CDR3 protein: CASRTRGSGGKAGYTF
CDR3 DNA: TGTGCCAGCAGGACCCGGGGCTCGGGGGGGAAGGCTGGCTACACCTTC

V gene: TRBV7-2
clone size: medium-sized
D gene: TRBD2
J gene: TRBJ2-3
CDR3 protein: CASSQRGGSIPDTQYF
CDR3 DNA: TGTGCCAGCAGCCAGAGGGGCGGGAGTATCCCAGATACGCAGTATTTT

V gene: TRBV20-1
clone size: few
D gene: NA
J gene: TRBJ2-1
CDR3 protein: CSARAGASGSYNEQFF
CDR3 DNA: TGCAGTGCTAGAGCGGGGGCTAGCGGCTCCTACAATGAGCAGTTCTTC

V gene: TRBV4-1
clone size: NA
D gene: NA
J gene: TRBJ1-2
CDR3 protein: CASSQDEGRGVGYGYTF
CDR3 DNA: TGCGCCAGCAGCCAAGATGAGGGTAGGGGCGTAGGCTATGGCTACACCTTC

V gene: TRBV2
clone size: NA
D gene: NA
J gene: TRBJ2-5
CDR3 protein: CASILAGQGQETQYF
CDR3 DNA: TGTGCCAGCATCCTAGCGGGACAGGGGCAAGAGACCCAGTACTTC

V gene: TRBV7-9
clone size: NA
D gene: TRBD1
J gene: TRBJ1-2
CDR3 protein: CASSYTGEGYTF
CDR3 DNA: TGTGCCAGCAGCTATACAGGGGAAGGCTACACCTTC

V gene: TRBV7-2
clone size: few
D gene: NA
J gene: TRBJ1-6
CDR3 protein: CASSLNRVGNSPLHF
CDR3 DNA: TGTGCCAGCAGCTTAAACAGGGTTGGTAATTCACCCCTCCACTTT

V gene: TRBV7-8
clone size: once
D gene: TRBD1
J gene: TRBJ1-1
CDR3 protein: CASSLGGRDRNTEAFF
CDR3 DNA: TGTGCCAGCAGCTTAGGCGGTCGGGACAGGAACACTGAAGCTTTCTTT

V gene: TRBV10-3
clone size: NA
D gene: NA
J gene: TRBJ1-2
CDR3 protein: CAISSPGAPLRYTF
CDR3 DNA: TGTGCCATCAGTTCTCCGGGGGCACCCCTTAGGTACACCTTC

V gene: TRBV20-1
clone size: few
D gene: TRBD1
J gene: TRBJ2-5
CDR3 protein: CSARGSRVTGGETQYF
CDR3 DNA: TGCAGTGCTAGAGGTAGCCGGGTGACAGGGGGAGAGACCCAGTACTTC

V gene: TRBV5-1
clone size: NA
D gene: TRBD1
J gene: TRBJ2-5
CDR3 protein: CASSVRTGGGETQYF
CDR3 DNA: TGCGCCAGCAGCGTCCGGACAGGGGGCGGTGAGACCCAGTACTTC

V gene: TRBV7-9
clone size: NA
D gene: TRBD1
J gene: TRBJ2-1
CDR3 protein: CASSPRTGINNEQFF
CDR3 DNA: TGTGCCAGCAGCCCACGGACAGGGATCAACAATGAGCAGTTCTTC

V gene: TRBV7-6
clone size: NA
D gene: NA
J gene: TRBJ2-1
CDR3 protein: CASSLGGGPQFF
CDR3 DNA: TGTGCCAGCAGCTTAGGAGGAGGACCGCAGTTCTTC

V gene: TRBV20-1
clone size: NA
D gene: NA
J gene: TRBJ1-2
CDR3 protein: CSANLGGNYGYTF
CDR3 DNA: TGCAGTGCTAATTTGGGCGGGAACTATGGCTACACCTTC

V gene: TRBV20-1
clone size: NA
D gene: NA
J gene: TRBJ2-1
CDR3 protein: CSASNGTYFYNEQFF
CDR3 DNA: TGCAGTGCTAGTAACGGGACTTACTTCTACAATGAGCAGTTCTTC

V gene: TRBV7-3
clone size: few
D gene: TRBD1
J gene: TRBJ2-2
CDR3 protein: CASSPTWTGTNTGELFF
CDR3 DNA: TGTGCCAGCAGTCCCACGTGGACAGGGACGAACACCGGGGAGCTGTTTTTT

V gene: TRBV6-4
clone size: few
D gene: TRBD1
J gene: TRBJ2-5
CDR3 protein: CASSVLGDSKKETQYF
CDR3 DNA: TGTGCCAGCAGTGTCTTAGGGGACAGCAAAAAAGAGACCCAGTACTTC

V gene: TRBV7-9
clone size: few
D gene: NA
J gene: TRBJ1-2
CDR3 protein: CASSLDQGNYGYTF
CDR3 DNA: TGTGCCAGCAGCTTAGACCAGGGCAACTATGGCTACACCTTC

V gene: TRBV10-3
clone size: NA
D gene: NA
J gene: TRBJ2-7
CDR3 protein: CAISGQRNSYEQYF
CDR3 DNA: TGTGCCATCAGTGGGCAGAGAAATTCCTACGAGCAGTACTTC

V gene: TRBV20-1
clone size: few
D gene: TRBD1
J gene: TRBJ1-2
CDR3 protein: CSAREGRQGDYGYTF
CDR3 DNA: TGCAGTGCTAGAGAAGGTAGACAGGGAGACTATGGCTACACCTTC

V gene: TRBV7-2
clone size: medium-sized
D gene: NA
J gene: TRBJ1-1
CDR3 protein: CASSFWTRTEAFF
CDR3 DNA: TGTGCCAGCAGCTTCTGGACACGCACTGAAGCTTTCTTT

V gene: TRBV6-2/TRBV6-3
clone size: NA
D gene: NA
J gene: TRBJ1-2
CDR3 protein: CASSYPLGASYGYTF
CDR3 DNA: TGTGCCAGCAGTTACCCCCTCGGGGCCTCGTATGGCTACACCTTC

V gene: TRBV6-1
clone size: NA
D gene: TRBD2
J gene: TRBJ2-7
CDR3 protein: CASSISSGPTYEQYF
CDR3 DNA: TGTGCCAGCAGTATTTCTAGCGGACCTACATACGAGCAGTACTTC

V gene: TRBV10-3
clone size: medium-sized
D gene: NA
J gene: TRBJ1-6
CDR3 protein: CAINRVGSPLHF
CDR3 DNA: TGTGCCATCAACAGGGTGGGTTCACCCCTCCACTTT

V gene: TRBV19
clone size: few
D gene: TRBD1
J gene: TRBJ1-1
CDR3 protein: CASSRQGHGGEAFF
CDR3 DNA: TGTGCCAGTAGTCGACAGGGTCATGGTGGTGAAGCTTTCTTT

V gene: TRBV14
clone size: NA
D gene: NA
J gene: TRBJ2-5
CDR3 protein: CASSQARGTQYF
CDR3 DNA: TGTGCCAGCAGCCAAGCCCGAGGAACCCAGTACTTC

V gene: TRBV27
clone size: NA
D gene: TRBD2
J gene: TRBJ2-7
CDR3 protein: CASRFLAGGSYEQYF
CDR3 DNA: TGTGCCAGCAGATTCCTAGCGGGGGGAAGTTACGAGCAGTACTTC

V gene: TRBV19
clone size: NA
D gene: NA
J gene: TRBJ1-5
CDR3 protein: CASNLGRASNQPQHF
CDR3 DNA: TGTGCCAGTAACCTGGGACGCGCGAGCAATCAGCCCCAGCATTTT

V gene: TRBV20-1
clone size: NA
D gene: NA
J gene: TRBJ1-5
CDR3 protein: CSARQANQPQHF
CDR3 DNA: TGCAGTGCTAGACAGGCCAATCAGCCCCAGCATTTT

V gene: TRBV27
clone size: few
D gene: NA
J gene: TRBJ1-1
CDR3 protein: CASSSRGEAFF
CDR3 DNA: TGTGCCAGCAGTTCTAGAGGTGAAGCTTTCTTT

V gene: TRBV7-3
clone size: few
D gene: TRBD2
J gene: TRBJ2-5
CDR3 protein: CASSLGVAGGETQYF
CDR3 DNA: TGTGCCAGCAGCTTAGGCGTAGCGGGAGGCGAGACCCAGTACTTC

V gene: TRBV5-8
clone size: once
D gene: NA
J gene: TRBJ2-5
CDR3 protein: CASSVGSEYQETQYF
CDR3 DNA: TGTGCCAGCAGCGTGGGTTCAGAGTACCAAGAGACCCAGTACTTC